This TCR beta chain was observed in a study of identical twins. Healthy Caucasians were all of the donors. Worth noting for this clonotype: What it recognizes is unknown.

CDR1 and CDR2 (germline): MNHNY, SVGAGI (reference sequence). This CDR3 is 12 amino acids long. Trimming left V 7 bases short and J 2 bases short, with 9 bases between. Study-wide findings and caveats: Less excess twin sharing appeared in beta out-of-frame sequences. Abundant cord blood beta clonotypes carried fewer insertions; memory repertoires showed none.

TCRdb processed the 5' RACE reads anew with MiXCR; each CDR3 protein has one entry. The table shows around 750 distinct CDR3 sequences, with around 59% occurring only once. The J gene is TRBJ2-7, the V gene TRBV6-6; D perhaps matches TRBD1 (5 bases). This TCR was sampled from a woman aged 18 to 35 in good health. This table probably holds off-target reads from a library built for another chain. The material sequenced was CD4+ T cells sorted from blood. CDR3 in amino acids: CASTTGAYEQYF. Written as DNA, the CDR3 is TGTGCCAGCACCACAGGAGCCTACGAGCAGTACTTC.